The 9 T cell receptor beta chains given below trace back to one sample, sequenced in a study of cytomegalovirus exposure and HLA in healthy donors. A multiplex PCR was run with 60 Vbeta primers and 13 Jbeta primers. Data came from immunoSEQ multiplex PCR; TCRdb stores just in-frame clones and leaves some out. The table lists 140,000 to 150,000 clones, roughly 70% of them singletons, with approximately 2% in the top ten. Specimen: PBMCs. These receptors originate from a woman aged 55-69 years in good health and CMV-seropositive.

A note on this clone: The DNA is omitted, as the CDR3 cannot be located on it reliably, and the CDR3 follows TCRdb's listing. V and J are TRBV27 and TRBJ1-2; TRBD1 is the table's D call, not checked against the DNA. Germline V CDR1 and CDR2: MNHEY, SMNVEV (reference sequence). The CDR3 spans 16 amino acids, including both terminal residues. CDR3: CASSSAPGQGNYGYTF.

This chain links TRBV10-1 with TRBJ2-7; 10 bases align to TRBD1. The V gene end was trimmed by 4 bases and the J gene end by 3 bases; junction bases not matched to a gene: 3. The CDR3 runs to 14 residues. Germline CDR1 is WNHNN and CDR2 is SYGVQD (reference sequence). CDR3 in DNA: TGCGCCAGCAGTGCGAGGACAGGGGGCTACGAGCAGTACTTC. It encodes CASSARTGGYEQYF.

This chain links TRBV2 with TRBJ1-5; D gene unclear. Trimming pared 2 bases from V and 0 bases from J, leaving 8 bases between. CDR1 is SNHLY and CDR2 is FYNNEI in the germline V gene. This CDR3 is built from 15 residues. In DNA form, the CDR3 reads TGTGCCAGCAGTGAAAACGAGGATAGCAATCAGCCCCAGCATTTT. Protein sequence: CASSENEDSNQPQHF.

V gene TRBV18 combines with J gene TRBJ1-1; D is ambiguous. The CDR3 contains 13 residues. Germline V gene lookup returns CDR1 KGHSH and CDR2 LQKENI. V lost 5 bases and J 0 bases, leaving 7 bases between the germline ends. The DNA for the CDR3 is TGTGCCAGCTCAGACACGGTGAACACTGAAGCTTTCTTT. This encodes CASSDTVNTEAFF.

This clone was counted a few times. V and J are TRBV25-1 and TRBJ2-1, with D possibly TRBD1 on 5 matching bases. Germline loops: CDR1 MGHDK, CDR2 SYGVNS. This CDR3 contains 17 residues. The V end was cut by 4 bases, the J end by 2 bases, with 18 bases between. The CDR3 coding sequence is TGTGCCAGCAGTGGTTCCCGGACATCCGACCCCTACAATGAGCAGTTCTTC. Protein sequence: CASSGSRTSDPYNEQFF. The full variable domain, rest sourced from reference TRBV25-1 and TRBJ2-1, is EADIYQTPRYLVIGTGKKITLECSQTMGHDKMYWYQQDPGMELHLIHYSYGVNSTEKGDLSSESTVSRIRTEHFPLTLESARPSHTSQYLCASSGSRTSDPYNEQFFGPGTRLTVL.

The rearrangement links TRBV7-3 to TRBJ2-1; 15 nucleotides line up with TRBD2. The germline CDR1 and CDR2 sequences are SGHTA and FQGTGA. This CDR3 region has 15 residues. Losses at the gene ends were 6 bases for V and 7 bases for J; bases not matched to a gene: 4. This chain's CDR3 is CASSKGLAGGNEQFF. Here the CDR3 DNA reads TGTGCCAGCAGTAAGGGACTAGCGGGAGGAAATGAGCAGTTCTTC.

The CDR3 nucleotides are TGCAGCGTGGGACAGGGGGCGGTCACTGAAGCTTTCTTT. Amino acids: CSVGQGAVTEAFF. The chain employs TRBV29-1 and TRBJ1-1; 12 bases are a match to TRBD1. Germline CDR1 SQVTM, CDR2 ANQGSEA. The trim removed 6 bases at V and 4 bases at J, leaving 3 bases unmatched. The CDR3 spans 13 residues.

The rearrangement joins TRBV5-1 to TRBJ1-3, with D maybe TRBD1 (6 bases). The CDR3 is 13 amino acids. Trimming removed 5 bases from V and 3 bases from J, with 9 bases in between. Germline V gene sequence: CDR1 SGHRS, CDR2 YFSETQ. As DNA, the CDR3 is TGCGCCAGCAGGGCAGGGGTTGGAAACACCATATATTTT. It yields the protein CASRAGVGNTIYF.

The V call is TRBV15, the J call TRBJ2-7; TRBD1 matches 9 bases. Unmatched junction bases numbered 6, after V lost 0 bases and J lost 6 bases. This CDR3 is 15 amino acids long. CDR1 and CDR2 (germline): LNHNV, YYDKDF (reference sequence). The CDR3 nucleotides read TGTGCCACCAGCAGAGACCCCGGGACAGGGTTCGAGCAGTACTTC. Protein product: CATSRDPGTGFEQYF.